The rows below give T cell receptor beta chains drawn from one sample of a study of T cells after yellow fever vaccination. Each CDR3 protein gets one entry after TCRdb re-called the 5' RACE reads with MiXCR. The table shows some 350,000 distinct CDR3 sequences, with 3% to 4.5% occurring only once. The input for sequencing was PBMCs, taken 5 days after the yellow fever booster vaccination. These receptors originate from a man in his late teens or twenties who received the YFV17D yellow fever vaccine. CDR3s leave out the opening cysteine and the closing phenylalanine or tryptophan. Fields, in order: clone size, V gene, CDR3 protein. Clone size is shown for a subset of rows, as once, few, many or a class of expanded clone.

clone_size: few
v_call: TRBV5-6
cdr3_aa: ASSYDYSPLH

clone_size: few
v_call: TRBV28
cdr3_aa: ASSTSDTQY

clone_size: many
v_call: TRBV5-1
cdr3_aa: ASSPARGTEAF

clone_size: few
v_call: TRBV5-5
cdr3_aa: ASSGGSWNTEAF

clone_size: many
v_call: TRBV27
cdr3_aa: ASFTAGGFGGATEAF

clone_size: few
v_call: TRBV10-3
cdr3_aa: AISDGSNQPQH

clone_size: NA
v_call: TRBV6-5
cdr3_aa: ASGRVRAF

clone_size: many
v_call: TRBV20-1
cdr3_aa: SARDLPGQGAYIQY

clone_size: NA
v_call: TRBV7-9
cdr3_aa: ASSLALGQFNEKLF

clone_size: few
v_call: TRBV2
cdr3_aa: ASSGQGAPEAF

clone_size: NA
v_call: TRBV20-1
cdr3_aa: SATTPVRTLSTDTQY

clone_size: NA
v_call: TRBV11-3
cdr3_aa: ASSPRTGNIYNEQF

clone_size: many
v_call: TRBV20-1
cdr3_aa: SASGAQGQPQH

clone_size: NA
v_call: TRBV20-1
cdr3_aa: SATTSGGTDTQY

clone_size: NA
v_call: TRBV6-5
cdr3_aa: ASGYEQY

clone_size: NA
v_call: TRBV5-1
cdr3_aa: ASSWGCTEAF

clone_size: many
v_call: TRBV7-2
cdr3_aa: ASSLEMSQPQH

clone_size: few
v_call: TRBV6-5
cdr3_aa: ASSPPGAMSSYNEQF

clone_size: few
v_call: TRBV2
cdr3_aa: ASSDDRGKGFRTGELF

clone_size: many
v_call: TRBV4-3
cdr3_aa: ASSQVTGGDEQY

clone_size: NA
v_call: TRBV4-1
cdr3_aa: ASSPRKDLLMNTEAF

clone_size: NA
v_call: TRBV2
cdr3_aa: ASSGEYTEAF

clone_size: few
v_call: TRBV29-1
cdr3_aa: SVEGPWGDNYGYT

clone_size: many
v_call: TRBV20-1
cdr3_aa: SAPPGGGGTDTQY

clone_size: NA
v_call: TRBV4-3
cdr3_aa: ASSHTDRGRNGYT

clone_size: few
v_call: TRBV2
cdr3_aa: ASSLRDRGWGTEAF